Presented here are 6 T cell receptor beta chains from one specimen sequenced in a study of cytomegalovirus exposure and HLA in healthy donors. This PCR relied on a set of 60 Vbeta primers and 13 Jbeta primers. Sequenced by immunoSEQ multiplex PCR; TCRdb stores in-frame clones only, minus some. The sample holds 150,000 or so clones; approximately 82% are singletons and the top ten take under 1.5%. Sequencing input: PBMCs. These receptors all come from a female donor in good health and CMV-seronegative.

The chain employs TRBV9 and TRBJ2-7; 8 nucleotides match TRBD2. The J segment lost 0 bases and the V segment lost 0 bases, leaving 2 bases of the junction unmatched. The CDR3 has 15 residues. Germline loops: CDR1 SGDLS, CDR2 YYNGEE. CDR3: CASSVDGRVSYEQYF. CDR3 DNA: TGTGCCAGCAGCGTAGACGGGAGGGTCTCCTACGAGCAGTACTTC.

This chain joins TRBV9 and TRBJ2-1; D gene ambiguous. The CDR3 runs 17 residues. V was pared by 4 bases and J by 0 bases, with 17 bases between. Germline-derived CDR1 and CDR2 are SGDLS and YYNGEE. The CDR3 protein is CASSFTSRVSSYNEQFF. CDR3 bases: TGTGCCAGCAGCTTCACCTCTCGGGTAAGCTCCTACAATGAGCAGTTCTTC.

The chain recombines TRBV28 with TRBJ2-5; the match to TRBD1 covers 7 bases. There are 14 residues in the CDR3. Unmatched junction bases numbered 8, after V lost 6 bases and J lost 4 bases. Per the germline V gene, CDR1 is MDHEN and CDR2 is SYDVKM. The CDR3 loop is CASSRDRDRETQYF. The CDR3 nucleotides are TGTGCCAGCAGCCGAGACAGGGATCGAGAGACCCAGTACTTC.

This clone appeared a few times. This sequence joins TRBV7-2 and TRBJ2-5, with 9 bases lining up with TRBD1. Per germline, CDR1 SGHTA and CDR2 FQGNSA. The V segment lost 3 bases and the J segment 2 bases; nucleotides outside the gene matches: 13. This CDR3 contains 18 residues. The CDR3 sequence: CASSFNPSDRGYQETQYF. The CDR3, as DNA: TGTGCCAGCAGCTTTAACCCTTCGGACAGGGGATATCAAGAGACCCAGTACTTC. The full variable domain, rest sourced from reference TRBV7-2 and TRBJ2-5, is GAGVSQSPSNKVTEKGKDVELRCDPISGHTALYWYRQSLGQGLEFLIYFQGNSAPDKSGLPSDRFSAERTGGSVSTLTIQRTQQEDSAVYLCASSFNPSDRGYQETQYFGPGTRLLVL.

The CDR3 is CASSFSRNNEQFF. The CDR3, as DNA: TGTGCCAGCAGCTTCAGCAGGAACAATGAGCAGTTCTTC. This chain links TRBV7-2 with TRBJ2-1; no definite D call. Trimming shortened V by 3 bases and J by 5 bases, and 8 bases separated the two germline ends. Per the germline V gene, CDR1 is SGHTA and CDR2 is FQGNSA. The CDR3 is made up of 13 amino acids.

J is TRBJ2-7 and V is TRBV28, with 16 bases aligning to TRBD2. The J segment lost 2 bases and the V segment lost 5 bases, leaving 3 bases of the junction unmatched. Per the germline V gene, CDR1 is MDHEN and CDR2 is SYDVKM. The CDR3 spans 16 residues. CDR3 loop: CASSLGTSGGAYEQYF. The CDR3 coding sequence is TGTGCCAGCAGTCTAGGGACTAGCGGGGGGGCCTACGAGCAGTACTTC.